Each of the 2 T cell receptor beta chains below was sequenced from the same sample in a study of shared clonotypes between healthy human individuals. The protocol was immunoSEQ multiplex PCR, while the TCRdb copy is restricted to in-frame clones and leaves out a portion. The sample has 950,000 to 1,300,000 clones; 65% to 75% are singletons. Sequencing used memory CD4+ T cells sorted from blood. The subset is: CD45RA-negative fraction. The receptors here all came from a young man in good health.

This chain uses TRBV10-3 with TRBJ2-7; D is uncertain. The CDR3 totals 13 residues. V was shortened by 3 bases and J by 1 base, with 7 bases between the two germline ends. From germline, CDR1 is ENHRY and CDR2 SYGVKD. The CDR3: CAISDRKSYEQYF. CDR3 bases: TGTGCCATCAGTGACAGAAAATCCTACGAGCAGTACTTC.

This clone was seen repeatedly, ten times or more. This CDR3 reads CASSEGQGANYGYTF. CDR3 sequence (DNA): TGTGCCAGCAGTGAAGGACAGGGGGCAAACTATGGCTACACCTTC. This sequence joins TRBV2 and TRBJ1-2, with 10 bases fitting TRBD1. CDR1 SNHLY and CDR2 FYNNEI come from the germline V gene. The V segment lost 1 base and the J segment 2 bases; nucleotides outside the gene matches: 1. The CDR3 is made up of 15 amino acids.